The rows below give T cell receptor beta chains drawn from one sample of a study of response to subunit inactivated influenza vaccine. TCRdb re-derived calls from the RT-PCR reads in MiXCR, one entry per CDR3 protein. This table holds 530,000 or so distinct CDR3 sequences, 12% found once. Here the sequenced sample was PBMCs from blood, taken on the day of vaccination. Receptors originate from a man between 50 and 59 years old who received an inactivated influenza vaccine. The CDR3 runs from the conserved cysteine through the conserved F or W. D genes are given only for firm matches. Some rows mark clone size as missing; the rest say once, few, many or name a class of expanded clone.

v_gene,d_gene,j_gene,abundance,CDR3aa,CDR3nt
TRBV20-1,.,TRBJ2-7,few,CSARDIVVRAGTYEQYF,TGCAGTGCTAGAGATATCGTAGTTCGGGCAGGAACCTACGAGCAGTACTTC
TRBV11-2,.,TRBJ2-2,many,CASSSMSSWGVLIGELFF,TGTGCCAGCAGCTCGATGTCCAGTTGGGGGGTTTTAATCGGGGAGCTGTTTTTT
TRBV11-2,.,TRBJ2-3,.,CASSLDRSAQYF,TGTGCCAGCAGCTTAGACAGGTCGGCGCAGTATTTT
TRBV20-1,TRBD2,TRBJ2-3,.,CSARLAGGPNTDTQYF,TGCAGTGCCAGACTAGCGGGGGGGCCGAACACAGATACGCAGTATTTT
TRBV9,TRBD1,TRBJ2-1,few,CASSPTPGQGYNEQFF,TGTGCCAGCAGCCCTACGCCGGGACAGGGCTACAATGAGCAGTTCTTC
TRBV9,TRBD2,TRBJ2-1,few,CASSDFGTSGYNEQFF,TGTGCCAGCAGCGACTTCGGGACTAGCGGATACAATGAGCAGTTCTTC
TRBV20-1,.,TRBJ2-7,.,CSARRPSYEQYF,TGCAGTGCTAGGCGACCGTCCTACGAGCAGTACTTC
TRBV3-1,.,TRBJ1-5,few,CASSPRWGGNQPQHF,TGTGCCAGCAGCCCCCGGTGGGGGGGAAATCAGCCCCAGCATTTT
TRBV7-2,TRBD1,TRBJ1-5,.,CASSLADRVTQPQHF,TGTGCCAGCAGCTTAGCGGACAGGGTAACTCAGCCCCAGCATTTT
TRBV7-6,.,TRBJ1-3,.,CASRDSYSGNTIYF,TGTGCCAGCCGGGACTCATACTCTGGAAACACCATATATTTT
TRBV5-1,TRBD1,TRBJ2-7,few,CASSPGGAVDEQYF,TGCGCCAGCAGCCCAGGGGGCGCCGTGGACGAGCAGTACTTC
TRBV15,.,TRBJ2-7,.,CATSSGKGDEQYF,TGTGCCACCAGCAGCGGAAAGGGGGACGAGCAGTACTTC
TRBV2,.,TRBJ2-2,.,CASSEVGWEELFF,TGTGCCAGCAGTGAAGTCGGGTGGGAGGAGCTGTTTTTT
TRBV12-3/TRBV12-4,.,TRBJ2-7,few,CASSFRGNYEQYF,TGTGCCAGCAGTTTCAGGGGCAACTACGAGCAGTACTTC
TRBV12-3/TRBV12-4,.,TRBJ2-2,.,CASTRTVNTGELFF,TGTGCCAGCACCCGGACCGTTAACACCGGGGAGCTGTTTTTT
TRBV7-9,TRBD2,TRBJ2-5,.,CASSPGLPETQYF,TGTGCCAGCAGCCCGGGACTACCGGAGACCCAGTACTTC
TRBV4-2,.,TRBJ2-5,.,CASSLTPGGSGQETQYF,TGTGCCAGCAGCCTAACCCCTGGCGGTAGCGGTCAAGAGACCCAGTACTTC
TRBV9,.,TRBJ2-2,.,CASNRAVTGELFF,TGTGCCAGCAATCGGGCGGTCACCGGGGAGCTGTTTTTT
TRBV10-3,TRBD2,TRBJ2-7,.,CAIRVGSGSYEQYF,TGTGCCATCAGGGTTGGGAGCGGGAGCTACGAGCAGTACTTC
TRBV9,.,TRBJ2-7,few,CASSVGESYEQYF,TGTGCCAGCAGCGTAGGGGAGTCCTACGAGCAGTACTTC
TRBV5-1,TRBD2,TRBJ2-1,few,CASSSGLDGFNEQFF,TGCGCCAGCAGCTCGGGACTAGACGGTTTCAATGAGCAGTTCTTC
TRBV28,.,TRBJ2-7,many,CASSFYSGPSYEQYF,TGTGCCAGCAGTTTCTATTCCGGGCCCTCCTACGAGCAGTACTTC
TRBV12-3/TRBV12-4,TRBD1,TRBJ1-3,many,CASRLRGHGNTIYF,TGTGCCAGCAGATTAAGGGGGCACGGAAACACCATATATTTT
TRBV9,.,TRBJ2-2,few,CASSVKWGAGELFF,TGTGCCAGCAGCGTGAAATGGGGCGCCGGGGAGCTGTTTTTT
TRBV5-1,.,TRBJ2-7,few,CASSPLADSYEQYF,TGCGCCAGCAGCCCTTTAGCGGACTCCTACGAGCAGTACTTC
TRBV15,TRBD1,TRBJ2-7,few,CATSATGTGIYEQYF,TGTGCCACCAGCGCTACCGGGACAGGGATTTACGAGCAGTACTTC
TRBV7-9,TRBD2,TRBJ2-5,.,CASSLEGLDQETQYF,TGTGCCAGCAGCTTAGAAGGACTAGACCAAGAGACCCAGTACTTC
TRBV20-1,.,TRBJ1-1,many,CSPYKTGTLMNTEAFF,TGCAGTCCATACAAAACCGGGACTTTGATGAACACTGAAGCTTTCTTT
TRBV7-8,.,TRBJ2-1,few,CASSPAWVSSYNEQFF,TGTGCCAGCAGCCCCGCGTGGGTAAGCTCCTACAATGAGCAGTTCTTC
TRBV29-1,.,TRBJ2-1,.,CSSRDPSIPEQFF,TGCAGCTCCCGGGATCCTAGCATTCCTGAGCAGTTCTTC
TRBV24-1,.,TRBJ2-1,few,CATSGSGTYNEQFF,TGTGCCACCAGTGGTTCCGGGACCTACAATGAGCAGTTCTTC
TRBV7-2,TRBD1,TRBJ1-2,many,CASSPGQGFGYTF,TGTGCCAGCAGCCCAGGACAGGGGTTTGGCTACACCTTC
TRBV27,.,TRBJ2-3,few,CASKQGTNTQYF,TGTGCCAGCAAACAGGGGACTAATACGCAGTATTTT
TRBV2,.,TRBJ2-7,few,CASSEARDGGYEQYF,TGTGCCAGCAGTGAAGCGCGGGACGGAGGCTACGAGCAGTACTTC
TRBV20-1,TRBD1,TRBJ1-2,few,CSAPRNRGKGGYTF,TGCAGTGCCCCCCGGAACAGGGGAAAAGGGGGCTACACCTTC
TRBV5-1,TRBD2,TRBJ2-1,few,CASSTSSGRAYEQFF,TGCGCCAGCAGCACCTCTAGCGGGAGGGCCTATGAGCAGTTCTTC
TRBV7-2,TRBD2,TRBJ2-1,few,CASSYLAEGYNEQFF,TGTGCCAGCAGCTATCTAGCGGAGGGTTACAATGAGCAGTTCTTC
TRBV20-1,.,TRBJ2-2,.,CSARDRRTGELFF,TGCAGTGCTAGAGATCGGAGGACCGGGGAGCTGTTTTTT
TRBV3-1,.,TRBJ1-4,many,CASSQGATGLFF,TGTGCCAGCAGCCAAGGGGCCACGGGACTGTTTTTT
TRBV28,.,TRBJ1-5,few,CASSPSITNQPQHF,TGTGCCAGCAGTCCCTCAATAACCAATCAGCCCCAGCATTTT
TRBV7-2,.,TRBJ2-7,.,CASSSFSLSGEQYF,TGTGCCAGCAGCTCGTTCTCCCTAAGTGGCGAGCAGTACTTC
TRBV6-5,.,TRBJ2-2,many,CASSLGSGRGAGELFF,TGTGCCAGCAGTTTGGGCTCGGGCAGGGGAGCCGGGGAGCTGTTTTTT
TRBV14,TRBD1,TRBJ1-1,.,CSSSQATGGTEAFF,TGTTCCAGCAGCCAGGCTACAGGGGGCACTGAAGCTTTCTTT
TRBV5-4,TRBD2,TRBJ2-1,few,CASSLAASGGNEQFF,TGTGCCAGCAGCTTGGCGGCTAGCGGGGGTAATGAGCAGTTCTTC
TRBV15,TRBD2,TRBJ2-5,few,CATSRDFAGGPQETQYF,TGTGCCACCAGCAGAGATTTCGCGGGAGGGCCCCAAGAGACCCAGTACTTC
TRBV5-1,.,TRBJ2-1,.,CASSPGTEPYNEQFF,TGCGCCAGCAGCCCGGGGACGGAACCTTACAATGAGCAGTTCTTC
TRBV11-2,.,TRBJ1-1,few,CASSLKQGITEAFF,TGTGCCAGCAGCCTGAAACAGGGAATCACTGAAGCTTTCTTT
TRBV7-6,TRBD2,TRBJ2-1,few,CASSLAPSGTYNEQFF,TGTGCCAGCAGCTTAGCCCCTAGCGGAACCTACAATGAGCAGTTCTTC
TRBV14,.,TRBJ2-3,.,CASSQVEYSTDTQYF,TGTGCCAGCAGCCAAGTTGAGTACTCCACAGATACGCAGTATTTT
TRBV14,.,TRBJ2-5,few,CASSQGVAETQYF,TGTGCCAGCAGCCAAGGAGTAGCGGAGACCCAGTACTTC
TRBV2,.,TRBJ1-4,many,CASSPGPSANEKLFF,TGTGCCAGCAGTCCAGGGCCCTCGGCTAATGAAAAACTGTTTTTT
TRBV5-8,.,TRBJ2-7,.,CASCFQGTTYEQYF,TGTGCCAGCTGCTTCCAGGGTACTACCTACGAGCAGTACTTC
TRBV7-2,.,TRBJ1-2,.,CASSLVAGVTNYGYTF,TGTGCCAGCAGCTTAGTGGCAGGGGTGACTAACTATGGCTACACCTTC
TRBV4-2,TRBD2,TRBJ2-1,.,CASSQEASGVYNEQFF,TGTGCCAGCAGCCAAGAGGCTAGCGGGGTCTACAATGAGCAGTTCTTC
TRBV20-1,.,TRBJ1-5,few,CSARTFLNQPQHF,TGCAGTGCTAGGACCTTTCTCAATCAGCCCCAGCATTTT
TRBV5-8,.,TRBJ2-2,few,CASSLLGFRDTGELFF,TGTGCCAGCAGCTTACTTGGTTTTAGGGACACCGGGGAGCTGTTTTTT
TRBV12-3/TRBV12-4,TRBD2,TRBJ2-1,.,CASSFSSGVLYEQFF,TGTGCCAGCAGTTTCTCTAGCGGGGTTCTTTATGAGCAGTTCTTC
TRBV7-8,.,TRBJ2-7,few,CASSSTADEQYF,TGTGCCAGCAGCTCCACAGCGGACGAGCAGTACTTC